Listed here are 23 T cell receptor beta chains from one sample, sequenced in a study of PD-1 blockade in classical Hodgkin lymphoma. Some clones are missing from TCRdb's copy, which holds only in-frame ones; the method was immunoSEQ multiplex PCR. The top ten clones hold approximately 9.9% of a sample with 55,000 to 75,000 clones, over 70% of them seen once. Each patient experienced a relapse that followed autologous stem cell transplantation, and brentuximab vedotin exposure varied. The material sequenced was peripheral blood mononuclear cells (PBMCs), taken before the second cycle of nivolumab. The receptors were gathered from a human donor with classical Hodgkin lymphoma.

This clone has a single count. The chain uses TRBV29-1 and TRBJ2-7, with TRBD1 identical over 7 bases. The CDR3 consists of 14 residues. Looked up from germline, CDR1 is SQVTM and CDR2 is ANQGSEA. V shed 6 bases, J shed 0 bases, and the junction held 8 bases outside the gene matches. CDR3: CSVETGAVSYEQYF. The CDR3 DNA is TGCAGCGTAGAAACAGGGGCCGTCTCCTACGAGCAGTACTTC.

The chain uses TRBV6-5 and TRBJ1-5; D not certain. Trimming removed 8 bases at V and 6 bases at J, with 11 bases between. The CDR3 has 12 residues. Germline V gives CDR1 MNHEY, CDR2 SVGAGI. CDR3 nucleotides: TGTGCCAGCGGGGAACCCAGTCAGCCCCAGCATTTT. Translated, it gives CASGEPSQPQHF.

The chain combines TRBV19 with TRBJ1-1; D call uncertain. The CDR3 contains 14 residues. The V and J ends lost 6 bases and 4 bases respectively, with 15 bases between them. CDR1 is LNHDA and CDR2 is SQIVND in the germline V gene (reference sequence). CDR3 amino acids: CASSPFDRGTEAFF. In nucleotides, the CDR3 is TGTGCCAGTAGCCCCTTCGATAGAGGCACTGAAGCTTTCTTT.

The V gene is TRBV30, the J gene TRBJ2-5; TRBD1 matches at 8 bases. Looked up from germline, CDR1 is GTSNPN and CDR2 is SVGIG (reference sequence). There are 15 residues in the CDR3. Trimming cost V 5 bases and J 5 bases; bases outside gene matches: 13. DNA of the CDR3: TGTGCCTGGTCCGGACAGGGAATAAGGGGGGAGACCCAGTACTTC. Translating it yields CAWSGQGIRGETQYF.

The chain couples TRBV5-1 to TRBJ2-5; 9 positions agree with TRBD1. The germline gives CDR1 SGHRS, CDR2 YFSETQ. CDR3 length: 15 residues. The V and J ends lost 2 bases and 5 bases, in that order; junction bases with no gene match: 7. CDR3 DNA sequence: TGCGCCAGCAGCTTACTGGACAGGGGAGTGGAGACCCAGTACTTC. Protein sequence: CASSLLDRGVETQYF.

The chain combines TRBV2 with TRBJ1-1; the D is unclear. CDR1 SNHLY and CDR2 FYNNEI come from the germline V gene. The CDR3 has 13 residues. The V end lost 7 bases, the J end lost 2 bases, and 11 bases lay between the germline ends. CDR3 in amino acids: CASMRDINTEAFF. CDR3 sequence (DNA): TGTGCCAGCATGAGGGATATTAACACTGAAGCTTTCTTT.

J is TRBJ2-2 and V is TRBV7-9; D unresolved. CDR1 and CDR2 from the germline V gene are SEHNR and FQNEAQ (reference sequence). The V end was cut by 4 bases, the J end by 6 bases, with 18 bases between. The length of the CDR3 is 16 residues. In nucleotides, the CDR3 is TGTGCCAGCAGCTCTAAAAGGCCCGGTGGGGCCGGGGAGCTGTTTTTT. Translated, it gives CASSSKRPGGAGELFF.

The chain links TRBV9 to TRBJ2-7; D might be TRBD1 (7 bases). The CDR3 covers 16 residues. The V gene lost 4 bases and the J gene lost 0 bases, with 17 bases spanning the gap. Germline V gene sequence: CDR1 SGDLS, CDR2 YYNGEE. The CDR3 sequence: CASSTGGDSSSYEQYF. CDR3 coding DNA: TGTGCCAGCAGCACCGGAGGGGACAGCAGCTCCTACGAGCAGTACTTC.

The chain's CDR3 is CASSLIGGDGASEQYF. CDR3 in DNA: TGTGCCAGCAGCTTGATCGGGGGAGATGGGGCCTCCGAGCAGTACTTC. This rearrangement joins TRBV7-6 to TRBJ2-7; a weak D match, TRBD2 (6 bases). This CDR3 has 16 amino acids. Trimming stripped 3 bases from V and 6 bases from J, with 21 bases between. CDR1 and CDR2 from the germline V gene are SGHVS and FNYEAQ.

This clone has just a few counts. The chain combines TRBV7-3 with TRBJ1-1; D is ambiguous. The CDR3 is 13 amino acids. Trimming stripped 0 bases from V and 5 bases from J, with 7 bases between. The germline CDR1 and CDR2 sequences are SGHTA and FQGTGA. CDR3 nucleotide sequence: TGTGCCAGCAGCTTAACCGTTCGGACTGAAGCTTTCTTT. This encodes CASSLTVRTEAFF.

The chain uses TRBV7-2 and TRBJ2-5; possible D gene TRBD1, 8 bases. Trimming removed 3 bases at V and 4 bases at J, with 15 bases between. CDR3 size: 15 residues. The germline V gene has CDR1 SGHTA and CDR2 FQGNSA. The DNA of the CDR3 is TGTGCCAGCAGCTTCGGGGGGACAGGCTCAGAGACCCAGTACTTC. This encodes CASSFGGTGSETQYF.

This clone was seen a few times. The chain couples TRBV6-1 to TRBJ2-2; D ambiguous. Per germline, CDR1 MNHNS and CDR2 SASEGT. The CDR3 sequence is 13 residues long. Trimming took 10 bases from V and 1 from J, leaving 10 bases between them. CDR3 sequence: CATQKMNTGELFF. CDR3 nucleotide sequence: TGTGCCACCCAGAAAATGAACACCGGGGAGCTGTTTTTT.

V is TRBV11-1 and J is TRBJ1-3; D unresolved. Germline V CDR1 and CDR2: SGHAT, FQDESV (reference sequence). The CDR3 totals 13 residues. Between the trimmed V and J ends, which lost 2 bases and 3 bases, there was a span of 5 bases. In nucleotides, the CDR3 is TGTGCCAGCAGCTTATCCTATGGAAACACCATATATTTT. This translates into CASSLSYGNTIYF. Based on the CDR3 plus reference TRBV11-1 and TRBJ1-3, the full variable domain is EAEVAQSPRYKITEKSQAVAFWCDPISGHATLYWYRQILGQGPELLVQFQDESVVDDSQLPKDRFSAERLKGVDSTLKIQPAELGDSAMYLCASSLSYGNTIYFGEGSWLTVV.

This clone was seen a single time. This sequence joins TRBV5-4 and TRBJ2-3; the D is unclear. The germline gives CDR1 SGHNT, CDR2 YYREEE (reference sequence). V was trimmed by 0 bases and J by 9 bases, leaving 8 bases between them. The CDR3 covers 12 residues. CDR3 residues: CASSLGGDTQYF. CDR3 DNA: TGTGCCAGCAGCTTGGGAGGCGACACGCAGTATTTT.

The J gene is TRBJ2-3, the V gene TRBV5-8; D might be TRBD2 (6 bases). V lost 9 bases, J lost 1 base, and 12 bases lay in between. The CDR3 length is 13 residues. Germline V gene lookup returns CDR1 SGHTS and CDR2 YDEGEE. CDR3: CATSGLRTDTQYF. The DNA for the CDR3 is TGTGCCACCTCGGGACTCCGCACAGATACGCAGTATTTT.

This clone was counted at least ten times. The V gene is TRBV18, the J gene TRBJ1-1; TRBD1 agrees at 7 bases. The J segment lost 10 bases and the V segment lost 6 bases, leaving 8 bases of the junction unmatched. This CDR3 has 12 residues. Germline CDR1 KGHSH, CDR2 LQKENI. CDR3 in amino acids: CASSQSDRSAFF. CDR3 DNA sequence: TGTGCCAGCTCCCAATCGGACAGGTCAGCTTTCTTT.

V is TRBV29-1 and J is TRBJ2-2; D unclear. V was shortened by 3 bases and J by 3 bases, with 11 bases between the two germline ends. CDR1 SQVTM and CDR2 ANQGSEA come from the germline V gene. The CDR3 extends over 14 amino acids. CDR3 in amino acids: CSVDIHGDTGELFF. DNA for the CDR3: TGCAGCGTTGACATCCATGGCGACACCGGGGAGCTGTTTTTT.

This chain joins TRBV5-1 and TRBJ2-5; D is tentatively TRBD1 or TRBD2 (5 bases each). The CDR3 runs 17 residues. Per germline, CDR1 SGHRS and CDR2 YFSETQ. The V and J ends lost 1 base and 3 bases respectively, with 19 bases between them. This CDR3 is CASSLRNGALREETQYF. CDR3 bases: TGCGCCAGCAGCTTGAGGAACGGGGCCCTTCGGGAAGAGACCCAGTACTTC.

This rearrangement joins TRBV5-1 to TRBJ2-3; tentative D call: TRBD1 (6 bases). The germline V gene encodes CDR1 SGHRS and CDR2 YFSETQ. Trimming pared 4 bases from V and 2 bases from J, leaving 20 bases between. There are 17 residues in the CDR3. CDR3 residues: CASSPLPRTVYTDTQYF. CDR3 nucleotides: TGCGCCAGCAGCCCTTTACCTAGGACAGTTTACACAGATACGCAGTATTTT.

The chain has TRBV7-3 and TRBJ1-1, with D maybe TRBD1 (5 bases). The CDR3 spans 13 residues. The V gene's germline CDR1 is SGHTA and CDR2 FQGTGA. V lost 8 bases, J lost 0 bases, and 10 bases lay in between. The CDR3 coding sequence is TGTGCCAGCGGAAGGACAATGAACACTGAAGCTTTCTTT. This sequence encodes CASGRTMNTEAFF.

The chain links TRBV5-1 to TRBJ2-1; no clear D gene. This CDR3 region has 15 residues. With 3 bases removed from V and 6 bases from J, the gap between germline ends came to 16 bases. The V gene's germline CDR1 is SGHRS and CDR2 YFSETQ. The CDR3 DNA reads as TGCGCCAGCAGCTCGTGGCCCGGTCTAGTCAATGAGCAGTTCTTC. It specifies CASSSWPGLVNEQFF.

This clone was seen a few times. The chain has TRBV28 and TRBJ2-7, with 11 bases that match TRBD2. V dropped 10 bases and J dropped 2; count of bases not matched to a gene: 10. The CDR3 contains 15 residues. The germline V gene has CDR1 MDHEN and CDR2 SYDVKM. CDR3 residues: CATTVGTSGTYEQYF. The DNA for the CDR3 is TGTGCCACCACCGTGGGGACTAGCGGAACCTACGAGCAGTACTTC.

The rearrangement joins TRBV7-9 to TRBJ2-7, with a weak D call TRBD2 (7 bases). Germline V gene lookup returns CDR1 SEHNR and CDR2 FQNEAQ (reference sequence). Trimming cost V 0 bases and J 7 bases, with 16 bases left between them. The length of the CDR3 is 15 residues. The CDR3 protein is CASSLALAEGGEQYF. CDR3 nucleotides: TGTGCCAGCAGCTTAGCGCTAGCGGAGGGGGGGGAGCAGTACTTC.